This TCR beta chain is drawn from a study of blood T cell repertoires in COVID-19. The wider study: The origin of the acute and convalescent COVID-19 samples was the United States, Italy and Spain. T cells, B-cell-depleted T cells, or PBMCs provided the cDNA or gDNA that served as material.

The study drew participants aged about 18 to 95 years from some 24 US areas. Clinical history as reported by participants underpinned cohort assignment. CDR1 is SGDLS and CDR2 is YYNGEE in the germline V gene. V lost 4 bases to trimming and J lost 5 bases; unmatched junction nucleotides: 15. This CDR3 is built from 17 residues. Sequenced by immunoSEQ multiplex PCR; TCRdb stores in-frame clones only, minus some. The table lists some 290,000 clones, approximately 91% of them singletons, with 2% to 2.5% in the top ten. The chain carries TRBV9 and TRBJ2-5, with 9 positions matching TRBD2. The source of this sequence is a woman between 35 and 50 years old with acute COVID-19. Sequencing was carried out using PBMCs or T cells enriched from blood (not recorded which). The DNA for the CDR3 is TGTGCCAGCAGCAACCAACTATTTGCGGGGGGGCGGGAGACCCAGTACTTC. Its protein product is CASSNQLFAGGRETQYF.